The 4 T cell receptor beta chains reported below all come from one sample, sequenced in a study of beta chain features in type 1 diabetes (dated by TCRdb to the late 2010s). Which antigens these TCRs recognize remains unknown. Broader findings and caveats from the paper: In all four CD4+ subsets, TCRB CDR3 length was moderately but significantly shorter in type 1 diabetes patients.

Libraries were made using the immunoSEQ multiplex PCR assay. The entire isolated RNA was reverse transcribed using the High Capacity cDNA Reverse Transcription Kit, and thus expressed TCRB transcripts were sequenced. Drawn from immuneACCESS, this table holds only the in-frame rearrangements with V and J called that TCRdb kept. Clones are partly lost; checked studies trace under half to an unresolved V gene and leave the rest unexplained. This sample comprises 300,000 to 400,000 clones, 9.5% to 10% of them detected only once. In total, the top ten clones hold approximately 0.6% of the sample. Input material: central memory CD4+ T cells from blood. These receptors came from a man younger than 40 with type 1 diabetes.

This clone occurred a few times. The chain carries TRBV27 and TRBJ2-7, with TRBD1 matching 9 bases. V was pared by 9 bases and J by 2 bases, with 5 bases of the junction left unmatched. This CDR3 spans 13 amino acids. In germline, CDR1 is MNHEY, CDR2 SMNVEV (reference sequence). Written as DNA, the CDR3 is TGTGCCAGTCGGGACAGGGCTGCCTACGAGCAGTACTTC. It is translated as CASRDRAAYEQYF.

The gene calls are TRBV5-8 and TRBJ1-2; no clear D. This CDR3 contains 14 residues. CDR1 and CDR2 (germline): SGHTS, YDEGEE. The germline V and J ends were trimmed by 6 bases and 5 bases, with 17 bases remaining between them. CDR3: CASIPGVQTYGYTF. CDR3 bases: TGTGCCAGCATCCCTGGGGTACAGACGTATGGCTACACCTTC.

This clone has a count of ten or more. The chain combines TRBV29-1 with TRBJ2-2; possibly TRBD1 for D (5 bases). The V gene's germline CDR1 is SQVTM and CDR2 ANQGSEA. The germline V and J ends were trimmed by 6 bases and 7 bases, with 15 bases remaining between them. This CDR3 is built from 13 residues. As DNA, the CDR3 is TGCAGCGTCATGGACACGGGTTTCGGGGAGCTGTTTTTT. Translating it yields CSVMDTGFGELFF.

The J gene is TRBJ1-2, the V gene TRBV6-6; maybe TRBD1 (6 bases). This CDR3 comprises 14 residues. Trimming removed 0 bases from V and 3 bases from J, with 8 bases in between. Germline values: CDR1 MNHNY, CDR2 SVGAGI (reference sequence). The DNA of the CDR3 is TGTGCCAGCAGTTACTCGGGGGCAGACTATGGCTACACCTTC. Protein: CASSYSGADYGYTF.